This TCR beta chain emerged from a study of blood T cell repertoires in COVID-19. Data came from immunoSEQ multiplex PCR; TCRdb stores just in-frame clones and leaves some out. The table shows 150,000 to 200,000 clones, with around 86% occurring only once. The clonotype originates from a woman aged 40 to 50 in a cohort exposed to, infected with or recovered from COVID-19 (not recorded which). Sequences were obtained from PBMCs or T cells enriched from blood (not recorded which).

As DNA, the CDR3 is TGTGCCAGTAGCCCAGCTGCGGGACAGGGAAACTATGGCTACACCTTC. Its protein product is CASSPAAGQGNYGYTF. The J gene is TRBJ1-2, the V gene TRBV19; 9 nucleotides agree with TRBD1. The CDR3 runs to 16 residues. The trim removed 6 bases at V and 2 bases at J, leaving 10 bases unmatched. The germline V gene has CDR1 LNHDA and CDR2 SQIVND (reference sequence).